The rows below give T cell receptor beta chains drawn from one sample of a study of blood T cell repertoires in COVID-19. Data came from immunoSEQ multiplex PCR; TCRdb stores just in-frame clones and leaves some out. This table has tens of thousands of clones, about 88% appearing once. Sequenced sample: peripheral blood. The receptors were gathered from a woman of 80 years or more with acute or convalescent COVID-19. CDR3s leave out the opening cysteine and the closing phenylalanine or tryptophan. Some rows mark clone size as missing; the rest say once, few, many or name a class of expanded clone.

abundance,v_gene,CDR3aa
.,TRBV5-8,ASSFSLQGTEAF
.,TRBV7-9,ASSLGTGSTDTEAF
.,TRBV13,ASSTRTGFTYGYT
.,TRBV6-5,ASSKGRGPDTQY
.,TRBV3-1/TRBV3-2,ASSPRDRGGNTEAF
.,TRBV6-2/TRBV6-3,ASSYSLGSYSNQPQH
.,TRBV30,AWSAGLADVNEQF
.,TRBV28,ASSSPTGLYGYT
.,TRBV4-3,ASSQGRDTDTQY
.,TRBV4-2,ASTAGGPTGELF
.,TRBV6-6,ASSLTGGGSYNSPLH
few,TRBV7-8,ASSPRTGGGSWGNTIY
once,TRBV29-1,SFPPGQGRGGTEAF
.,TRBV28,ASSLPSGQGESGYT
.,TRBV6-6,ASSYSSLGSSPLH
.,TRBV7-6,ASSWVRDNPSTDTQY
.,TRBV5-1,ASSGGRSGTGELF
few,TRBV5-1,ASSLVIRGLTEAF
.,TRBV2,ATQVDSNQPQH
.,TRBV7-8,ASSLAQVSGNTIY
.,TRBV7-2,ASSLWDRGSNQPQH
.,TRBV7-2,ASSYASSYNEQF
.,TRBV28,ASRRDRGRAQY
.,TRBV11-1,ASSLLGGVSYNEQF
few,TRBV7-2,ASSLDRVTEAF
.,TRBV9,ASSPGAGANVLT
once,TRBV7-3,ASSLPGLAGGDTQY
.,TRBV7-2,ASSPFLQTEAF
.,TRBV7-2,ASSLGTGLEAF
once,TRBV6-5,ASRIGTGNYGYT
.,TRBV24-1,ATSEAQGNQPQH
.,TRBV5-1,ASSLEQGAGGANVLT
.,TRBV15,ATSRAGGTTTDTQY
.,TRBV29-1,SVETATNEKLF
.,TRBV6-2/TRBV6-3,ASSYWGGPSHQPQH
.,TRBV5-4,ASSMRLAPYEQY
.,TRBV10-3,AISESSEAF
once,TRBV24-1,ATNRDGDQPQH
.,TRBV10-2,ASTRQKTGRENEQY
once,TRBV6-5,ASNKQGGGYGYT
.,TRBV10-3,AITGTANTGELF
.,TRBV19,ASQRGTSNYGYT
.,TRBV25-1,ASREPGQGAYGYT
.,TRBV6-4,ASSDPQGSLSGNTIY
once,TRBV5-3,ARSLSTGTTTGELF
.,TRBV5-1,ASSLAGTSGNEQF
.,TRBV11-3,ASSPDRGRSYEQY
.,TRBV28,ASSPAAGPGYTEAF
.,TRBV21-1,ASSQRASGSTDTQY
few,TRBV9,ASSAGQLFGNTIY
.,TRBV12-3/TRBV12-4,ASSARINEKLF
once,TRBV7-2,ASSPLMGVGTDTQY
.,TRBV11-2,ASSLRHRQVRTGELF
few,TRBV27,ASRDRGLGNEKLF
.,TRBV28,ASNGQGSAGGGETQY
.,TRBV20-1,SANRGNEQF
.,TRBV7-2,ASSLGGLGGNTIY
.,TRBV5-1,ASSLLPSDTQY
.,TRBV4-3,ASSQGLRIREQY